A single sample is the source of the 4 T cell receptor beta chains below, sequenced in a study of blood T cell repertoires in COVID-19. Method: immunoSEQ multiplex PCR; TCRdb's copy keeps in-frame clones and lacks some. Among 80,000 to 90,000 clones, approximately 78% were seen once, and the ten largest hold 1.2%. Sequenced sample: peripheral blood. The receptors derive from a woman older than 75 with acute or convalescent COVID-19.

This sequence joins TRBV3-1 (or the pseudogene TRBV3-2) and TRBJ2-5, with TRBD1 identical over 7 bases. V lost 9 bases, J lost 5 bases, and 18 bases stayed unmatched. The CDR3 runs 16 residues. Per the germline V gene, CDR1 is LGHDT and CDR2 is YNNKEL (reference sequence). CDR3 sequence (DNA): TGTGCCAGTGCATCCGGACAGGAAAGGGGCCGGGAGACCCAGTACTTC. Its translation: CASASGQERGRETQYF.

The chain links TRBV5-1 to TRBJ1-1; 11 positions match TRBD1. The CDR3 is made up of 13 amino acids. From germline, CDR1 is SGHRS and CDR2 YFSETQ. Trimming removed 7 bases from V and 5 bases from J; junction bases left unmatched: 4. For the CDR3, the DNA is TGCGCCAGCGGGGGACAGGGGGAGACTGAAGCTTTCTTT. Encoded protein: CASGGQGETEAFF. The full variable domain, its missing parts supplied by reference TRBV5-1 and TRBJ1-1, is KAGVTQTPRYLIKTRGQQVTLSCSPISGHRSVSWYQQTPGQGLQFLFEYFSETQRNKGNFPGRFSGRQFSNSRSEMNVSTLELGDSALYLCASGGQGETEAFFGQGTRLTVV.

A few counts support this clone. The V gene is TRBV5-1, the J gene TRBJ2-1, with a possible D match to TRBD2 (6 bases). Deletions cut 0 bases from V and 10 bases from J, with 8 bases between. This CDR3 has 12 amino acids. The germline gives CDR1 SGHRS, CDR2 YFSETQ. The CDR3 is CASSLEGLEQFF. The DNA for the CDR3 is TGCGCCAGCAGCTTGGAGGGACTCGAGCAGTTCTTC.

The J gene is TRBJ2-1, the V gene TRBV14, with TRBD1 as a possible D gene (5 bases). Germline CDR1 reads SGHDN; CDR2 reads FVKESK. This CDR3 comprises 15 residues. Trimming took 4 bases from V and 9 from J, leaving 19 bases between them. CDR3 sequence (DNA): TGTGCCAGCAGCCTGTCTCAGGGTGTAGGCTCTGAGCAGTTCTTC. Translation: CASSLSQGVGSEQFF. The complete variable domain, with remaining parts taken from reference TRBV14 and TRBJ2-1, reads EAGVTQFPSHSVIEKGQTVTLRCDPISGHDNLYWYRRVMGKEIKFLLHFVKESKQDESGMPNNRFLAERTGGTYSTLKVQPAELEDSGVYFCASSLSQGVGSEQFFGPGTRLTVL.